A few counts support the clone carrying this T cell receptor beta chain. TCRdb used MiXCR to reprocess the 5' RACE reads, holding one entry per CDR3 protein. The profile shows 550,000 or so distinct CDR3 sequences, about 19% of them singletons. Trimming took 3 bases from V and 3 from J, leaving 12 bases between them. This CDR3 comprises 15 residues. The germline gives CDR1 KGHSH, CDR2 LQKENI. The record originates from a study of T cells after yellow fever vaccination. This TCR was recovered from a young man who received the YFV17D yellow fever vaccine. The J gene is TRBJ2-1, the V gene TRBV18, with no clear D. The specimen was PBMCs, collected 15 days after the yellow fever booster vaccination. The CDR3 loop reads CASSPSETLYNEQFF. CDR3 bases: TGTGCCAGCTCACCCTCAGAGACCCTCTACAATGAGCAGTTCTTC.